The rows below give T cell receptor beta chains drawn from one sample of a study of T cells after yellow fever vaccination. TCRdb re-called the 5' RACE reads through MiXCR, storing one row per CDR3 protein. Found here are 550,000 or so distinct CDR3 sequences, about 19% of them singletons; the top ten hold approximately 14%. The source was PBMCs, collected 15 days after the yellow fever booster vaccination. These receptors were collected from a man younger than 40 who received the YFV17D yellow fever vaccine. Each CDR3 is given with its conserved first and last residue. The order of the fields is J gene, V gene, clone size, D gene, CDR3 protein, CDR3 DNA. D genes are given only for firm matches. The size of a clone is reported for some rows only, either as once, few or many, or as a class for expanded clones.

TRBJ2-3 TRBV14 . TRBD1 CASSPWGTEQYF TGTGCCAGCAGCCCTTGGGGGACAGAGCAGTATTTT
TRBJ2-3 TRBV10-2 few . CASTGSAVSDTQYF TGCGCCAGCACCGGGAGTGCCGTGTCAGATACGCAGTATTTT
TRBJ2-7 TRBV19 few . CASRTDYEQYF TGTGCCAGTCGGACGGATTACGAGCAGTACTTC
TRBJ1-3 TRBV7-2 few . CASSWGGGSGNTIYF TGTGCCAGCAGCTGGGGGGGTGGTTCTGGAAACACCATATATTTT
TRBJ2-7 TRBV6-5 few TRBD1 CASSYSTGTGPYEQYF TGTGCCAGCAGTTACTCGACCGGGACAGGGCCCTACGAGCAGTACTTC
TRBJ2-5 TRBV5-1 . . CASSPTRGKQETQYF TGCGCCAGCAGCCCAACCCGGGGGAAACAAGAGACCCAGTACTTC
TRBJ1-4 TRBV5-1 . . CASSGVSGLGDEKLFF TGCGCCAGCAGCGGAGTCTCGGGACTCGGGGATGAAAAACTGTTTTTT
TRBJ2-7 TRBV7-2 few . CASSPRRDFYEQYF TGTGCCAGCAGCCCGAGGCGGGACTTCTACGAGCAGTACTTC
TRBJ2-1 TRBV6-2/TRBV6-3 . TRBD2 CASSYRGGLAEREQFF TGTGCCAGCAGTTACCGGGGGGGTCTAGCGGAAAGAGAGCAGTTCTTC
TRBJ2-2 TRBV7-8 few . CASTPRSYTGELFF TGTGCCAGCACTCCTAGATCGTACACCGGGGAGCTGTTTTTT
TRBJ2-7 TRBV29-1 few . CSVEGGELGYEQYF TGCAGCGTTGAAGGCGGGGAACTTGGGTACGAGCAGTACTTC